The rows below give T cell receptor beta chains drawn from one sample of a study of blood T cell repertoires in COVID-19. Clones were read by immunoSEQ multiplex PCR, and TCRdb kept only the in-frame ones, dropping some. Counted here are around 250,000 clones, over 70% occurring once; the ten biggest clones make up 3.1%. Sequenced input: PBMCs or T cells enriched from blood (not recorded which). Source of these receptors: a woman between 40 and 55 years old who had been exposed to COVID-19. Both conserved end residues are part of each CDR3.

cdr3_length: 17
v_call: TRBV6-4
j_call: TRBJ1-3
cdr3_aa: CASSDPWDSDLGNTIYF

cdr3_length: 15
v_call: TRBV3-1/TRBV3-2
j_call: TRBJ2-7
cdr3_aa: CASSQGMAGGYEQYF

cdr3_length: 16
v_call: TRBV7-2
j_call: TRBJ2-1
cdr3_aa: CASSLQFRGRGNEQFF

cdr3_length: 17
v_call: TRBV4-1
j_call: TRBJ1-5
cdr3_aa: CASSLEPPRQVNQPQHF

cdr3_length: 15
v_call: TRBV28
j_call: TRBJ1-1
cdr3_aa: CASRRLGESQEGAFF

cdr3_length: 17
v_call: TRBV29-1
j_call: TRBJ2-5
cdr3_aa: CSVGGPTGTAQQETQYF

cdr3_length: 15
v_call: TRBV5-1
j_call: TRBJ2-2
cdr3_aa: CASSLTGQNTGELFF

cdr3_length: 19
v_call: TRBV4-1
j_call: TRBJ2-2
cdr3_aa: CASSLPYPGLAGGTGELFF

cdr3_length: 15
v_call: TRBV7-9
j_call: TRBJ1-2
cdr3_aa: CASSDTRQGYYGYTF

cdr3_length: 15
v_call: TRBV9
j_call: TRBJ2-7
cdr3_aa: CASSSPVGAAGEQYF

cdr3_length: 14
v_call: TRBV7-3
j_call: TRBJ2-7
cdr3_aa: CASSLGTGAYEQYF

cdr3_length: 17
v_call: TRBV15
j_call: TRBJ1-2
cdr3_aa: CATSIGGYGGDFYGYTF

cdr3_length: 17
v_call: TRBV7-9
j_call: TRBJ1-3
cdr3_aa: CASSLGTGPFSGNTIYF

cdr3_length: 17
v_call: TRBV10-3
j_call: TRBJ1-6
cdr3_aa: CAISQPPGQATNSPLHF

cdr3_length: 13
v_call: TRBV29-1
j_call: TRBJ2-3
cdr3_aa: CSVLSGDTDTQYF

cdr3_length: 16
v_call: TRBV9
j_call: TRBJ2-5
cdr3_aa: CASSVGLAVFQETQYF

cdr3_length: 17
v_call: TRBV28
j_call: TRBJ1-5
cdr3_aa: CASTIRRDRGPNQPQHF

cdr3_length: 13
v_call: TRBV12-3/TRBV12-4
j_call: TRBJ1-6
cdr3_aa: CASSSREDSPLHF

cdr3_length: 20
v_call: TRBV6-4
j_call: TRBJ1-5
cdr3_aa: CASSRLNKGAVTEVGQPQHF

cdr3_length: 14
v_call: TRBV7-2
j_call: TRBJ1-1
cdr3_aa: CASSLTAFATEAFF

cdr3_length: 17
v_call: TRBV5-8
j_call: TRBJ2-1
cdr3_aa: CASSQRRGRVSYNEQFF

cdr3_length: 17
v_call: TRBV7-2
j_call: TRBJ2-1
cdr3_aa: CASSKPARGGSYNEQFF

cdr3_length: 16
v_call: TRBV18
j_call: TRBJ2-2
cdr3_aa: CASSPVGRQTTGELFF

cdr3_length: 15
v_call: TRBV5-5
j_call: TRBJ1-4
cdr3_aa: CASSRTDRVSEKLFF

cdr3_length: 14
v_call: TRBV7-9
j_call: TRBJ2-2
cdr3_aa: CASSPGLLSGELFF

cdr3_length: 19
v_call: TRBV4-1
j_call: TRBJ1-2
cdr3_aa: CASSQDARTGAGSNYGYTF

cdr3_length: 17
v_call: TRBV9
j_call: TRBJ2-2
cdr3_aa: CASSAGLSAGNTGELFF

cdr3_length: 14
v_call: TRBV3-1/TRBV3-2
j_call: TRBJ1-1
cdr3_aa: CASSQLNRGQEAFF

cdr3_length: 15
v_call: TRBV9
j_call: TRBJ1-2
cdr3_aa: CASSARTGESYGYTF

cdr3_length: 15
v_call: TRBV3-1/TRBV3-2
j_call: TRBJ2-2
cdr3_aa: CASSQSTGYTGELFF

cdr3_length: 15
v_call: TRBV6-1
j_call: TRBJ2-7
cdr3_aa: CASSVAPGQTYEQYF

cdr3_length: 15
v_call: TRBV6-5
j_call: TRBJ1-6
cdr3_aa: CASSRPGQGHSPLHF

cdr3_length: 13
v_call: TRBV24-1
j_call: TRBJ2-7
cdr3_aa: CATSPGGGYEQYF

cdr3_length: 16
v_call: TRBV5-8
j_call: TRBJ1-2
cdr3_aa: CASSLAVVTGGDGYTF

cdr3_length: 9
v_call: TRBV29-1
j_call: TRBJ1-2
cdr3_aa: CSEGDGYTF

cdr3_length: 19
v_call: TRBV5-1
j_call: TRBJ2-6
cdr3_aa: CASSSPLDRAGSGANVLTF

cdr3_length: 14
v_call: TRBV28
j_call: TRBJ2-1
cdr3_aa: CASSSPTSFNEQFF

cdr3_length: 12
v_call: TRBV6-5
j_call: TRBJ1-5
cdr3_aa: CASSNINQPQHF

cdr3_length: 14
v_call: TRBV4-3
j_call: TRBJ1-2
cdr3_aa: CASSQDRGFEGYTF

cdr3_length: 15
v_call: TRBV5-6
j_call: TRBJ1-6
cdr3_aa: CASSLDDSLNSPLHF

cdr3_length: 16
v_call: TRBV7-8
j_call: TRBJ2-2
cdr3_aa: CASSLVRGRGTGELFF

cdr3_length: 17
v_call: TRBV6-6
j_call: TRBJ1-6
cdr3_aa: CASSPRTGVSYNSPLHF

cdr3_length: 15
v_call: TRBV5-1
j_call: TRBJ2-1
cdr3_aa: CASSSTGTSWNEQFF

cdr3_length: 16
v_call: TRBV30
j_call: TRBJ2-7
cdr3_aa: CAWSVFMETYSYEQYF

cdr3_length: 15
v_call: TRBV30
j_call: TRBJ2-1
cdr3_aa: CAWSVRRLHYNEQFF

cdr3_length: 18
v_call: TRBV24-1
j_call: TRBJ2-1
cdr3_aa: CATSSRLSWAGGHNEQFF

cdr3_length: 13
v_call: TRBV14
j_call: TRBJ1-1
cdr3_aa: CASSLQGNTEAFF

cdr3_length: 16
v_call: TRBV19
j_call: TRBJ2-1
cdr3_aa: CASSIRAGTPYNEQFF

cdr3_length: 17
v_call: TRBV7-3
j_call: TRBJ2-2
cdr3_aa: CASSPAGGRGGTGELFF

cdr3_length: 17
v_call: TRBV7-2
j_call: TRBJ1-1
cdr3_aa: CASSMDRGQLMNTEAFF

cdr3_length: 16
v_call: TRBV11-1
j_call: TRBJ1-1
cdr3_aa: CASSSRTGAGSTEAFF

cdr3_length: 14
v_call: TRBV19
j_call: TRBJ1-2
cdr3_aa: CASSMDSPNYGYTF

cdr3_length: 13
v_call: TRBV6-5
j_call: TRBJ1-1
cdr3_aa: CASSRSPNTEAFF

cdr3_length: 17
v_call: TRBV18
j_call: TRBJ2-7
cdr3_aa: CASSPLPSGGEAYEQYF

cdr3_length: 15
v_call: TRBV19
j_call: TRBJ2-2
cdr3_aa: CASSHGGPGTGELFF

cdr3_length: 15
v_call: TRBV9
j_call: TRBJ1-5
cdr3_aa: CASSVSGSSNQPQHF

cdr3_length: 16
v_call: TRBV3-1/TRBV3-2
j_call: TRBJ2-5
cdr3_aa: CASSQDRLAVEETQYF